A single sample gave rise to the 22 T cell receptor beta chains below, sequenced in a study of blood T cell repertoires in COVID-19. Generated by immunoSEQ multiplex PCR, the TCRdb table keeps only in-frame clones and is missing some. The sample has around 230,000 clones, 83% seen once. The sample consisted of peripheral blood. These receptors were obtained from a middle-aged woman with active or convalescent COVID-19.

The chain combines TRBV6-6 with TRBJ2-6; maybe TRBD2 (6 bases). This CDR3 has 14 amino acids. CDR1 is MNHNY, CDR2 SVGAGI, per germline (reference sequence). Trimming pared 5 bases from V and 3 bases from J, leaving 8 bases between. The CDR3 region has the DNA TGTGCCAGCAGTGCGGGAAATGGGGCCAACGTCCTGACTTTC. It codes for CASSAGNGANVLTF.

This clone came up once. This sequence joins TRBV5-1 and TRBJ2-2; TRBD1 matches 9 bases. Trimming removed 3 bases from V and 5 bases from J; junction bases left unmatched: 5. The germline V gene has CDR1 SGHRS and CDR2 YFSETQ. The CDR3 length is 15 residues. The CDR3 bases are TGCGCCAGCAGCTCGGGACAGGGAACGACCGGGGAGCTGTTTTTT. Translation: CASSSGQGTTGELFF.

V is TRBV2 and J is TRBJ2-3, with 8 bases identical to TRBD2. The CDR3 runs 16 residues. Germline V lookup: CDR1 SNHLY, CDR2 FYNNEI. The V and J ends lost 8 bases and 5 bases, in that order; junction bases with no gene match: 15. The chain's CDR3 is CASGGERELAVDTQYF. In DNA form, the CDR3 reads TGTGCCAGCGGTGGGGAGCGGGAGTTAGCGGTAGATACGCAGTATTTT.

This clone was observed a few times. This rearrangement joins TRBV19 to TRBJ1-4; 9 nucleotides align to TRBD1. CDR3 size: 14 residues. V lost 10 bases, J lost 3 bases, and 6 bases stayed unmatched. CDR1 and CDR2 from the germline V gene are LNHDA and SQIVND (reference sequence). In DNA form, the CDR3 reads TGTGCCACCGGACAGGGGTTGGCTAATGAAAAACTGTTTTTT. This sequence encodes CATGQGLANEKLFF.

This clone appeared a few times. The rearrangement links TRBV7-9 to TRBJ1-2, with TRBD1 matching over 7 bases. Trimming removed 3 bases from V and 10 bases from J; junction bases left unmatched: 8. The CDR3 is made up of 13 amino acids. Germline loops: CDR1 SEHNR, CDR2 FQNEAQ (reference sequence). CDR3 DNA: TGTGCCAGCAGCTTCGGGACAGACCCTTTCTACACCTTC. Amino acids: CASSFGTDPFYTF.

The rearrangement links TRBV19 to TRBJ1-2, with a possible D match to TRBD1 (6 bases). This CDR3 spans 14 amino acids. CDR1 and CDR2 (germline): LNHDA, SQIVND (reference sequence). Trimming shortened V by 0 bases and J by 4 bases, and 9 bases separated the two germline ends. The CDR3 loop is CASSIEGGFYGYTF. The CDR3 nucleotides read TGTGCCAGTAGTATAGAAGGGGGATTCTATGGCTACACCTTC.

V is TRBV30 and J is TRBJ2-7; D gene unclear. This CDR3 is 12 amino acids long. The germline V gene encodes CDR1 GTSNPN and CDR2 SVGIG (reference sequence). V shed 2 bases and J shed 6 bases, with 11 bases lying between them. The chain's CDR3 is CAWSPLLGEQYF. The CDR3 DNA follows: TGTGCCTGGAGTCCCCTCCTAGGCGAGCAGTACTTC. The complete variable domain, with remaining parts taken from reference TRBV30 and TRBJ2-7, reads SQTIHQWPATLVQPVGSPLSLECTVEGTSNPNLYWYRQAAGRGLQLLFYSVGIGQISSEVPQNLSASRPQDRQFILSSKKLLLSDSGFYLCAWSPLLGEQYFGPGTRLTVT.

V gene TRBV7-2 combines with J gene TRBJ2-5; no definite D call. This CDR3 is built from 15 residues. Germline V gives CDR1 SGHTA, CDR2 FQGNSA. The V end was cut by 3 bases, the J end by 1 base, with 12 bases between. CDR3 in amino acids: CASSLVGTPQETQYF. Written as DNA, the CDR3 is TGTGCCAGCAGCTTGGTTGGTACACCCCAAGAGACCCAGTACTTC.

This clone was counted a single time. V usage is TRBV10-2 and J usage is TRBJ2-7; no clear D. The CDR3 has 11 residues. Deletions cut 6 bases from V and 2 bases from J, with 5 bases between. Germline CDR1 is WSHSY and CDR2 is SAAADI. The CDR3 loop reads CASSSTYEQYF. DNA of the CDR3: TGCGCCAGCAGCAGTACCTACGAGCAGTACTTC.

This clone was seen only once. The chain is built from TRBV4-2 and TRBJ2-7; TRBD1 might be the D (6 bases). The V end lost 4 bases, the J end lost 7 bases, and 11 bases lay between the germline ends. CDR1 and CDR2 from the germline V gene are LGHNA and YNFKEQ. The CDR3 loop spans 12 amino acids. CDR3 sequence reads: CASSLGAGEQYF. CDR3 DNA sequence: TGTGCCAGCAGCCTGGGGGCTGGGGAGCAGTACTTC.

This rearrangement joins TRBV7-2 to TRBJ2-3; 8 bases map to TRBD2. CDR1 SGHTA and CDR2 FQGNSA come from the germline V gene. V was clipped by 6 bases and J by 4 bases; unmatched bases: 9. The CDR3 totals 15 residues. The DNA of the CDR3 is TGTGCCAGCAGTCCTGGGACTAGGCGTTCAGATACGCAGTATTTT. It codes for CASSPGTRRSDTQYF.

The genes are TRBV19 and TRBJ1-6; D is possibly TRBD1 (5 bases). Trimming took 3 bases from V and 8 from J, leaving 11 bases between them. CDR1 is LNHDA and CDR2 is SQIVND in the germline V gene (reference sequence). The CDR3 covers 14 residues. CDR3 residues: CASSIWGVDSPLHF. DNA for the CDR3: TGTGCCAGTAGTATTTGGGGGGTCGATTCACCCCTCCACTTT. Full variable domain (missing parts from reference TRBV19 and TRBJ1-6): DGGITQSPKYLFRKEGQNVTLSCEQNLNHDAMYWYRQDPGQGLRLIYYSQIVNDFQKGDIAEGYSVSREKKESFPLTVTSAQKNPTAFYLCASSIWGVDSPLHFGNGTRLTVT.

The V and J genes are TRBV7-8 and TRBJ1-2; perhaps TRBD1 as D (5 bases). Germline V gene data show CDR1 as SGHVS and CDR2 as FQNEAQ. V gave up 2 bases and J gave up 8 bases, with 15 bases separating them. This CDR3 is built from 14 residues. The chain's CDR3 is CASSLRWQGDGYTF. CDR3 DNA sequence: TGTGCCAGCAGCTTAAGGTGGCAGGGCGACGGCTACACCTTC.

The rearrangement joins TRBV27 to TRBJ1-5, with D possibly matching TRBD1 (5 bases). The V and J ends lost 5 bases and 0 bases respectively, with 8 bases between them. Germline-derived CDR1 and CDR2 are MNHEY and SMNVEV (reference sequence). CDR3 size: 14 residues. The CDR3 spells CASSEQDSNQPQHF. DNA for the CDR3: TGTGCCAGCAGTGAACAGGATAGCAATCAGCCCCAGCATTTT.

This rearrangement joins TRBV24-1 to TRBJ1-2, with a tentative D call TRBD1 (6 bases). The ends were cut back, 4 bases at V and 2 bases at J, with 10 bases in the middle. This CDR3 is built from 14 residues. Germline CDR1 KGHDR, CDR2 SFDVKD. CDR3 residues: CATSDLGQNYGYTF. CDR3 DNA sequence: TGTGCCACCAGTGACCTAGGACAGAACTATGGCTACACCTTC.

This clone was counted a few times. This rearrangement joins TRBV6-4 to TRBJ2-6; D call uncertain. Germline V gene lookup returns CDR1 MRHNA and CDR2 SNTAGT. Between the trimmed V and J ends, which lost 6 bases and 0 bases, there was a span of 9 bases. This CDR3 spans 15 amino acids. CDR3 loop: CASSQSYSGANVLTF. CDR3 coding DNA: TGTGCCAGCAGCCAATCCTACTCTGGGGCCAACGTCCTGACTTTC.

The rearrangement links TRBV5-5 to TRBJ2-3; no reliable D call. This CDR3 has 16 residues. Germline values: CDR1 SGHKS, CDR2 YYEKEE (reference sequence). V was shortened by 4 bases and J by 5 bases, with 20 bases between the two germline ends. The CDR3 sequence is CASSLLAGNLQDTQYF. CDR3 nucleotide sequence: TGTGCCAGCAGCCTATTGGCAGGAAACTTGCAAGATACGCAGTATTTT.

J is TRBJ1-2 and V is TRBV6-5, with 10 bases identical to TRBD1. Germline CDR1 and CDR2: MNHEY and SVGAGI. This CDR3 has 14 amino acids. Losses at the gene ends were 6 bases for V and 7 bases for J; bases not matched to a gene: 8. The CDR3 sequence: CASSGQGGEFGYTF. The CDR3 coding sequence is TGTGCCAGCAGCGGACAGGGGGGAGAGTTTGGCTACACCTTC.

The chain uses TRBV19 and TRBJ1-5; maybe TRBD1 (6 bases). The V gene's germline CDR1 is LNHDA and CDR2 SQIVND (reference sequence). This CDR3 region has 14 residues. V was pared by 11 bases and J by 4 bases, with 18 bases between. Written as DNA, the CDR3 is TGTGCCTGCGGACAGTTCGTGAATAATCAGCCCCAGCATTTT. It is translated as CACGQFVNNQPQHF.

The chain combines TRBV10-3 with TRBJ1-1; the match to TRBD1 covers 12 bases. The V gene's germline CDR1 is ENHRY and CDR2 SYGVKD. V shed 6 bases, J shed 3 bases, and the junction held 2 bases outside the gene matches. CDR3 length: 14 amino acids. CDR3 protein: CAIRGQGAHTEAFF. The CDR3 DNA sequence: TGTGCCATCAGGGGACAGGGGGCTCACACTGAAGCTTTCTTT.

The chain couples TRBV7-9 to TRBJ1-2, with 8 bases fitting TRBD1. The CDR3 has 16 residues. The germline V gene has CDR1 SEHNR and CDR2 FQNEAQ (reference sequence). J lost 2 bases, V lost 3 bases, and 8 bases had no gene match. The CDR3 nucleotides read TGTGCCAGCAGCTTCAGTCCCAGGGGGCGGAACTATGGCTACACCTTC. Protein: CASSFSPRGRNYGYTF.

This chain connects TRBV5-1 to TRBJ1-2; no reliable D call. CDR1 and CDR2 from the germline V gene are SGHRS and YFSETQ. The CDR3 is 16 residues long. V was cut by 0 bases and J by 7 bases, with 19 bases left in between. The CDR3 nucleotides read TGCGCCAGCAGCTTGGGAGACACCCACGGGGAGGGTGGCTACACCTTC. Translation gives CASSLGDTHGEGGYTF.